The present entry profiles one T cell receptor beta chain with its context. This sample is part of a study of T cell repertoires in cytomegalovirus infection. Germline CDR1 is SGHVT and CDR2 is SQSDAQ. V was trimmed by 7 bases and J by 3 bases, leaving 9 bases between them. The CDR3 spans 13 residues. MiXCR was run by TCRdb on the reads, yielding one entry per CDR3 protein. The sample shows roughly 250,000 distinct CDR3 sequences, 20% to 25% of them seen only once. The sequence derives from a human donor in good health (CMV status not recorded). Some clones in this sample may be carry-over from other donors' samples. The chain uses TRBV7-4 and TRBJ1-4; the D gene is possibly TRBD1 (5 bases). Sequenced material: CD8+ T cells from PBMCs. Written as DNA, the CDR3 is TGTGCCAGCACCGGGGGGGCTAATGAAAAACTGTTTTTT. This encodes CASTGGANEKLFF.